A selection of T cell receptor beta chains follows, all from one sample in a study of blood T cells in healthy people across ages. One entry per CDR3 protein results from TCRdb running MiXCR on the 5' RACE reads. Of roughly 800,000 distinct CDR3 sequences in the sample, roughly 60% were seen once. The sequenced sample consisted of blood. The receptors derive from a man aged 25 to 40 in good health. The CDR3 runs from the conserved cysteine through the conserved F or W. D genes are given only for firm matches. Rows give clone size only sometimes, using once, few, many, or a class for an expanded clone.

d_call j_call clone_size v_call cdr3_nt cdr3_aa
TRBD2 TRBJ2-7 once TRBV7-8 TGTGCCAGCAGCCTTACGACTAGCGGGGGTTTCGCCCGTGCCGAGCAGTACTTC CASSLTTSGGFARAEQYF
- TRBJ2-1 - TRBV18 TGTGCCAGCTCACGGACGAACGACGGGACCTACTCCTACAATGAGCAGTTCTTC CASSRTNDGTYSYNEQFF
- TRBJ1-5 - TRBV20-1 TGCAGTGCTAGAGCGAGTGGCGGCAGAAACAATCAGCCCCAGCATTTT CSARASGGRNNQPQHF
- TRBJ2-1 - TRBV7-9 TGTGCCAGCAGCGTAAGGGGGGGTTCAGATGAGCAGTTCTTC CASSVRGGSDEQFF
- TRBJ2-3 - TRBV7-2 TGTGCCAGCAGCCCGGGTTGGGGGCGGGAGAGCACAGATACGCAGTATTTT CASSPGWGRESTDTQYF
- TRBJ1-6 - TRBV3-1 TGTGCCAGCAGCCAAGGGTTACGGCTTAATTCACCCCTCCACTTT CASSQGLRLNSPLHF
TRBD2 TRBJ2-3 few TRBV7-3 TGTGCCAGCAGTTCCGGGACTAGCGGGAGAGATACGCAGTATTTT CASSSGTSGRDTQYF
- TRBJ2-7 - TRBV15 TGTGCCACCAGCAGAGATATGGGCATCACCTACGAGCAGTACTTC CATSRDMGITYEQYF
- TRBJ1-2 - TRBV20-1 TGCAGTGCTAGAGGGGACACCGCTAACTATGGCTATACCTTC CSARGDTANYGYTF
TRBD1 TRBJ2-7 - TRBV6-5 TGTGCCAGCAGTTACGGCCGCAGGGGGACGGACGAGCAGTACTTC CASSYGRRGTDEQYF
TRBD2 TRBJ2-7 - TRBV4-1 TGCGCCAGCGCTGAACGACTAGCGGAAACCTACGAGCAGTACTTC CASAERLAETYEQYF
- TRBJ2-4 few TRBV28 TGTGCCAGCAGTCAGTCCGGACGGGGAAGGCAAAACATTCAGTACTTC CASSQSGRGRQNIQYF
- TRBJ2-1 - TRBV7-2 TGTGCCAGCAGCATAGTCGGAACCACATACAATGAGCAGTTCTTC CASSIVGTTYNEQFF
TRBD1 TRBJ1-2 - TRBV28 TGTGCCAGCGCCGGGTCTCTCAAACAGGGGGGCTACACCTTC CASAGSLKQGGYTF
TRBD1 TRBJ1-2 few TRBV29-1 TGCAGCGTTGAAGAAAACAGGGGACTCAGCTATGGCTACACCTTC CSVEENRGLSYGYTF
- TRBJ2-1 - TRBV3-1 TGTGCCAGCAGCCAAGGAGGGCAGGGGTACAATGAGCAGTTCTTC CASSQGGQGYNEQFF
- TRBJ2-1 - TRBV28 TGTGCCAGCAGTCCCGGAGGGACGGGGAACTTGGTGCAGTTCTTC CASSPGGTGNLVQFF
- TRBJ1-5 - TRBV7-4 TGTGCCAGCAGCTCCAAGCAACCTCAAAATCAGCCCCAGCATTTT CASSSKQPQNQPQHF
- TRBJ2-7 - TRBV11-2 TGTGCCAGCAGGTGGGCGCGGTCCCTCGGGGAGCAGTACTTC CASRWARSLGEQYF
TRBD2 TRBJ2-5 - TRBV7-2 TGTGCCAGCAGCGTAGCGGGAGTAGAGACCCAGTACTTC CASSVAGVETQYF
TRBD2 TRBJ2-5 - TRBV20-1 TGCAGTGCTAGAGTCTCTAGCGGTTACAATGAGCAGTACTTC CSARVSSGYNEQYF
TRBD1 TRBJ2-5 - TRBV20-1 TGCAGTGGGTCGGGACAGGGGTCTGGGGAGCAGTACTTC CSGSGQGSGEQYF
TRBD1 TRBJ2-7 few TRBV4-3 TGCGCCAGCAGCCAAGACGGTCATAGGGGGCGCTACGAGCAGTACTTC CASSQDGHRGRYEQYF
TRBD2 TRBJ2-7 - TRBV7-2 TGTGCCAGCAGCCCACTAGCGGGAGGGATCGACGAGCAGTACTTC CASSPLAGGIDEQYF
TRBD2 TRBJ2-1 many TRBV7-2 TGTGCCAGCAGCCTAGCGGGGGGCCCCTACAATGAGCAGTTCTTC CASSLAGGPYNEQFF
- TRBJ2-1 few TRBV4-1 TGCGCCAGCAGCCAAGTTCAGTTAGGGTACAATGAGCAGTTCTTC CASSQVQLGYNEQFF
- TRBJ2-2 - TRBV10-3 TGTGCCATCTCCACCCGGACGGATAACACCGGGGAGCTGTTTTTT CAISTRTDNTGELFF
TRBD2 TRBJ2-1 - TRBV12-3/TRBV12-4 TGTGCCAGCAGTCTTAGCGGGAGGAGGAATGAGCAGTTCTTC CASSLSGRRNEQFF
TRBD2 TRBJ2-1 few TRBV29-1 TGCAGCGTTTGGATTCGGCTAGCGGGATACGCTGCGTACAATGAGCAGTTCTTC CSVWIRLAGYAAYNEQFF
TRBD2 TRBJ2-5 few TRBV20-1 TGCAGTGTCTCACCACCAGCGGGAGGAGGGGGGACCCAGTACTTC CSVSPPAGGGGTQYF
TRBD1 TRBJ2-1 - TRBV5-1 TGCGCCAGCAGCTTGCTAAAGGACAGGGTATCTTGGGAGCAGTTCTTC CASSLLKDRVSWEQFF
TRBD1 TRBJ2-7 - TRBV12-3/TRBV12-4 TGTGCCAGCAGTACCTCGACAGGGTTAATGTACGAGCAGTACTTC CASSTSTGLMYEQYF
- TRBJ1-4 - TRBV6-6 TGTGCCAGTCTTGCTGGGGGTGAAAAACTGTTTTTT CASLAGGEKLFF
TRBD1 TRBJ2-5 few TRBV5-1 TGCGCCAGCATGATATCAGGGGGAGAGACCCAGTACTTC CASMISGGETQYF
- TRBJ2-7 - TRBV20-1 TGCAGTGCTAGCAGAATCGAGCAGTACTTC CSASRIEQYF
- TRBJ2-1 - TRBV9 TGTGCCAGCAGCCCACAGGGAAAGTTGGATGAGCAGTTCTTC CASSPQGKLDEQFF